The 9 T cell receptor beta chains given below trace back to one sample, sequenced in a study of regulatory T cells in long-lasting Graves disease. Time point noted: newly diagnosed GD, antithyroid drugs for less than 3 months. RNA extracted from PBMCs served as the sequencing template. iRepertoire HTBI primers and Arm-PCR of CDR3 regions built TCR beta libraries. TCRdb analysed the multiplex PCR reads with MiXCR anew, one entry per CDR3 protein. Here the sample spans 250,000 to 300,000 distinct CDR3 sequences, 15% to 20% being singletons. This sample was shared with a second study, whose subject was T cells in Graves' hyperthyroidism and ophthalmopathy.

This material consisted of peripheral blood mononuclear cells (PBMCs), taken at new diagnosis, from a patient treated with antithyroid drugs. These receptors all stem from a woman aged 25 to 39 with Graves disease.

This clonotype was seen only a few times. The gene calls are TRBV2 and TRBJ2-2, with 10 nucleotides matching TRBD2. The J segment lost 5 bases and the V segment lost 6 bases, leaving 6 bases of the junction unmatched. Germline values: CDR1 SNHLY, CDR2 FYNNEI. The CDR3 runs 15 residues. This chain's CDR3 is CASRVLAGATGELFF. The CDR3 DNA reads TGTGCCAGCAGAGTCCTAGCGGGGGCAACCGGGGAGCTGTTTTTT.

This clonotype has only a few counts. V is TRBV19 and J is TRBJ2-1, with 9 bases that match TRBD1. Germline values: CDR1 LNHDA, CDR2 SQIVND (reference sequence). The CDR3 spans 15 residues. Germline trimming cut 5 bases from V and 7 bases from J; bases unmatched to any gene: 9. The CDR3 DNA sequence: TGTGCCAGTAGTGGGGACAGGGTTTTCGGTAATGAGCAGTTCTTC. It encodes CASSGDRVFGNEQFF.

Comment on this clonotype: A read error is possible here, since a much larger clone lies one base away. The chain couples TRBV9 to TRBJ2-5; D not certain. Germline V gene data show CDR1 as SGDLS and CDR2 as YYNGEE. CDR3 length equals 13 residues. V gave up 1 base and J gave up 3 bases, with 7 bases separating them. CDR3 residues: CASSVNVEETQYF. CDR3 in DNA: TGTGCCAGCAGCGTAAACGTGGAAGAGACCCAGTACTTC.

The chain links TRBV5-1 to TRBJ2-7; TRBD1 matches 7 bases. CDR1 is SGHRS, CDR2 YFSETQ, per germline. This CDR3 contains 18 residues. The J segment lost 6 bases and the V segment lost 1 base, leaving 19 bases of the junction unmatched. The CDR3 is CASSLSRDSGWMSVEQYF. Here the CDR3 DNA reads TGCGCCAGCAGCTTGTCCCGGGACAGTGGGTGGATGTCAGTCGAGCAGTACTTC.

This chain links TRBV20-1 with TRBJ1-2; D not resolved. Trimming pared 6 bases from V and 8 bases from J, leaving 10 bases between. CDR1 and CDR2 (germline): DFQATT, SNEGSKA (reference sequence). CDR3 length equals 10 residues. Here the CDR3 reads CSATGYGYTF. CDR3 in DNA: TGCAGTGCGACCGGGTACGGCTACACCTTC.

J is TRBJ2-3 and V is TRBV12-3 or TRBV12-4; 8 nucleotides line up with TRBD2. The V gene end was trimmed by 2 bases and the J gene end by 5 bases; junction bases not matched to a gene: 6. The CDR3 spans 15 residues. CDR3 sequence (DNA): TGTGCCAGCAGTTTACGGGGGGGGGCCGAAGATACGCAGTATTTT. Translation: CASSLRGGAEDTQYF.

This clonotype was counted many times. V is TRBV20-1 and J is TRBJ2-1; D tentatively fits TRBD1 or TRBD2 (5 bases each). The CDR3 is 13 amino acids. The V and J ends lost 3 bases and 8 bases respectively, with 14 bases between them. Germline CDR1 DFQATT, CDR2 SNEGSKA (reference sequence). CDR3 sequence: CSARGPYLDEQFF. CDR3 sequence (DNA): TGCAGTGCTAGGGGACCTTATCTCGATGAGCAGTTCTTC.

In its sample, this clonotype was seen many times. Germline and junction disagree at one end, which may indicate a read error. The CDR3 spells CASSLNRNTGAFF. CDR3 nucleotides: TGTGCCAGCAGTTTAAACAGGAACACTGGAGCTTTCTTT. The V gene is TRBV6-5, the J gene TRBJ1-1; D is perhaps TRBD1 (5 bases). Germline CDR1 reads MNHEY; CDR2 reads SVGAGI. This CDR3 spans 13 amino acids.

This clonotype was detected many times. The rearrangement links TRBV9 to TRBJ1-1, with D perhaps matching TRBD1 (5 bases). The germline V gene has CDR1 SGDLS and CDR2 YYNGEE. Trimming left V 2 bases short and J 4 bases short, with 12 bases between. This CDR3 is 14 amino acids long. Here the CDR3 reads CASSVGRGGTEAFF. The CDR3 DNA is TGTGCCAGCAGCGTGGGACGGGGGGGCACTGAAGCTTTCTTT. Full variable domain (missing parts from reference TRBV9 and TRBJ1-1): DSGVTQTPKHLITATGQRVTLRCSPRSGDLSVYWYQQSLDQGLQFLIQYYNGEERAKGNILERFSAQQFPDLHSELNLSSLELGDSALYFCASSVGRGGTEAFFGQGTRLTVV.